This TCR beta chain was recovered during a study of OX40 agonist ivuxolimab in advanced cancers. Looking at the study overall: Of the participants, 40% had some prior anti-PD-1, anti-PD-L1 or anti-CTLA-4 therapy, which was allowed. Whole-study results and caveats: Low clonal expansion, among the lowest seen, marked partial responders at 0.1-3.0 mg/kg.

Method: immunoSEQ multiplex PCR; TCRdb's copy keeps in-frame clones and lacks some. The repertoire consists of roughly 41,000 clones, with about 90% occurring once and the leading ten covering over 50%. Concerning this clone itself: Its antigen is not identified.

CDR3 size: 14 residues. Germline-derived CDR1 and CDR2 are MNHEY and SMNVEV (reference sequence). Deletions cut 5 bases from V and 5 bases from J, with 12 bases between. V usage is TRBV27 and J usage is TRBJ1-4; D unresolved. The sample was CD4+ or CD8+ T cells sorted from blood, taken in a trial of the OX40 agonist ivuxolimab. This receptor was taken from an adult with an advanced solid tumor such as melanoma, head and neck, liver or kidney cancer. CDR3 amino acids: CASSLSLKNEKLFF. CDR3 nucleotide sequence: TGTGCCAGCAGTCTCAGTTTAAAAAATGAAAAACTGTTTTTT.